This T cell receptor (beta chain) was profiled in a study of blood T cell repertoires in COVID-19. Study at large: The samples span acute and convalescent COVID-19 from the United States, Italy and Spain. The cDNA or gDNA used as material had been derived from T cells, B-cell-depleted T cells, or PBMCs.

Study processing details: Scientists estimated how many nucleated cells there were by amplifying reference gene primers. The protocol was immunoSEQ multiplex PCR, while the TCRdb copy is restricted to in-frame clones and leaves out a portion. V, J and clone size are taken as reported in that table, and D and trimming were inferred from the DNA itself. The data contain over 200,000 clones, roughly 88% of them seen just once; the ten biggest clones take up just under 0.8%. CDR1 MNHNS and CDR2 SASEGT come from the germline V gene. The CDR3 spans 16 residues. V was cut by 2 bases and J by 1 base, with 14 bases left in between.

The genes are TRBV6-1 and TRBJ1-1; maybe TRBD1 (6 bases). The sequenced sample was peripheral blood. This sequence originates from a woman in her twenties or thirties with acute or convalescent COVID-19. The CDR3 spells CASSELQGSPNTEAFF. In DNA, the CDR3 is TGTGCCAGCAGTGAACTGCAGGGGTCGCCGAACACTGAAGCTTTCTTT.